These 21 T cell receptor beta chains were sequenced from one sample in a study of CD8+ T cells in alopecia areata. Sequencing relied on a cDNA template that was reverse transcribed from extracted RNA. Profiled with immunoSEQ multiplex PCR; TCRdb holds only in-frame clones, not every one. The sample records roughly 180,000 clones, roughly 60% being singletons. Sequenced here: CD4+ T cells sorted from blood, sampled at week 0. The receptor set was obtained from a human donor with alopecia areata.

V usage is TRBV5-1 and J usage is TRBJ1-2; D gene unclear. Deletions cut 1 base from V and 6 bases from J, with 10 bases between. Germline assignment: CDR1 SGHRS and CDR2 YFSETQ. This CDR3 has 13 residues. The chain's CDR3 is CASSLSGVNGYTF. The CDR3 DNA is TGCGCCAGCAGCTTGTCCGGGGTAAATGGCTACACCTTC.

A few counts support this clone. V gene TRBV20-1 combines with J gene TRBJ2-5, with D uncertain. Germline V CDR1 and CDR2: DFQATT, SNEGSKA (reference sequence). This CDR3 contains 11 residues. The V and J ends lost 3 bases and 4 bases respectively, with 6 bases between them. CDR3 DNA sequence: TGCAGTGCTAGGGGCCCAGAGACCCAGTACTTC. This translates into CSARGPETQYF.

The chain is built from TRBV6-5 and TRBJ2-7; D gene unclear. Germline V gene lookup returns CDR1 MNHEY and CDR2 SVGAGI. The V and J ends lost 6 bases and 0 bases respectively, with 9 bases between them. The CDR3 has 13 residues. This CDR3 reads CASRAPFSYEQYF. Written as DNA, the CDR3 is TGTGCCAGCAGAGCCCCCTTCTCCTACGAGCAGTACTTC.

The V gene is TRBV2, the J gene TRBJ1-2; D not certain. There are 11 residues in the CDR3. Germline CDR1 is SNHLY and CDR2 is FYNNEI. V was pared by 8 bases and J by 6 bases, with 10 bases between. The CDR3 region is CASGAGHGYTF. CDR3 DNA sequence: TGTGCCAGCGGTGCCGGGCATGGCTACACCTTC.

The chain carries TRBV13 and TRBJ2-7, with D perhaps matching TRBD2 (5 bases). V lost 0 bases, J lost 2 bases, and 11 bases lay in between. The CDR3 consists of 15 residues. Germline V gene sequence: CDR1 PRHDT, CDR2 FYEKMQ (reference sequence). The CDR3 region has the DNA TGTGCCAGCAGCTTAGGTGGCCAGCGGCCCTACGAGCAGTACTTC. Amino acid sequence: CASSLGGQRPYEQYF.

V gene TRBV11-2 combines with J gene TRBJ2-2; D unresolved. Germline CDR1 reads SGHAT; CDR2 reads FQNNGV. The CDR3 totals 13 residues. The V end was cut by 1 base, the J end by 6 bases, with 6 bases between. The CDR3 sequence: CASSLVRAGELFF. The DNA for the CDR3 is TGTGCCAGCAGCTTAGTCCGGGCCGGGGAGCTGTTTTTT.

The chain combines TRBV6-1 with TRBJ1-2; TRBD1 might be the D (5 bases). The CDR3 is 13 residues long. Trimming took off 6 bases at V and 0 bases at J, with 8 bases between the two ends. The germline V gene encodes CDR1 MNHNS and CDR2 SASEGT. The DNA of the CDR3 is TGTGCCAGCAGGCAGGGCACTAACTATGGCTACACCTTC. Translation gives CASRQGTNYGYTF.

This clone was detected a few times. The rearrangement links TRBV7-2 to TRBJ2-2; D is unresolved. This CDR3 has 15 amino acids. V gave up 3 bases and J gave up 0 bases, with 8 bases separating them. Per germline, CDR1 SGHTA and CDR2 FQGNSA. CDR3 in amino acids: CASSFSRTNTGELFF. The CDR3 DNA is TGTGCCAGCAGCTTTTCCAGGACGAACACCGGGGAGCTGTTTTTT. Full variable domain (missing parts from reference TRBV7-2 and TRBJ2-2): GAGVSQSPSNKVTEKGKDVELRCDPISGHTALYWYRQSLGQGLEFLIYFQGNSAPDKSGLPSDRFSAERTGGSVSTLTIQRTQQEDSAVYLCASSFSRTNTGELFFGEGSRLTVL.

This clone was recorded a few times. J is TRBJ1-1 and V is TRBV4-3; D gene ambiguous. V was clipped by 0 bases and J by 1 base, with 6 bases between them. Germline V gene sequence: CDR1 LGHNA, CDR2 YSLEER. The CDR3 is 14 amino acids. This chain's CDR3 is CASSQEPWNTEAFF. The CDR3 DNA reads as TGCGCCAGCAGCCAAGAACCCTGGAACACTGAAGCTTTCTTT.

This chain uses TRBV5-6 with TRBJ2-3; TRBD1 matches 9 bases. Losses at the gene ends were 4 bases for V and 3 bases for J; bases not matched to a gene: 9. CDR1 SGHDT and CDR2 YYEEEE come from the germline V gene. The CDR3 loop spans 16 amino acids. As DNA, the CDR3 is TGTGCCAGCAGCCTCGGGACAGGGAGACGGACAGATACGCAGTATTTT. This sequence encodes CASSLGTGRRTDTQYF.

This chain joins TRBV30 and TRBJ1-1; D gene uncertain. V was clipped by 0 bases and J by 1 base, with 15 bases between them. Germline-derived CDR1 and CDR2 are GTSNPN and SVGIG (reference sequence). This CDR3 is built from 16 residues. The CDR3: CAWSVRAGAWNTEAFF. The CDR3 nucleotides read TGTGCCTGGAGTGTACGGGCAGGAGCATGGAACACTGAAGCTTTCTTT.

This clone has a handful of counts. The chain couples TRBV15 to TRBJ2-1; TRBD2 aligns across 16 bases. From germline, CDR1 is LNHNV and CDR2 YYDKDF (reference sequence). The CDR3 extends over 15 amino acids. V was pared by 3 bases and J by 10 bases, with 3 bases of the junction left unmatched. CDR3 sequence: CATSSGTSGGGEQFF. The CDR3, as DNA: TGTGCCACCAGCAGTGGGACTAGCGGGGGGGGAGAGCAGTTCTTC. Supplemented by reference TRBV15 and TRBJ2-1, the full variable domain reads DAMVIQNPRYQVTQFGKPVTLSCSQTLNHNVMYWYQQKSSQAPKLLFHYYDKDFNNEADTPDNFQSRRPNTSFCFLDIRSPGLGDTAMYLCATSSGTSGGGEQFFGPGTRLTVL.

The chain has TRBV4-1 and TRBJ1-6; TRBD1 agrees at 9 bases. This CDR3 region has 18 residues. Germline loops: CDR1 MGHRA, CDR2 YSYEKL. Unmatched junction bases numbered 6, after V lost 0 bases and J lost 3 bases. CDR3 sequence reads: CASSQDSGQGIYNSPLHF. Written as DNA, the CDR3 is TGCGCCAGCAGCCAAGATTCCGGACAGGGGATCTATAATTCACCCCTCCACTTT.

Note on this clone: At one end, the junction sequence differs from germline, possibly due to a read error. The chain couples TRBV7-2 to TRBJ1-5; TRBD1 aligns across 8 bases. This CDR3 has 16 residues. In germline, CDR1 is SGHTA, CDR2 FQGNSA. CDR3 residues: CASSLPNDRGKQPQHF. The DNA of the CDR3 is TGTGCCAGCAGCTTACCGAACGACAGGGGCAAACAGCCCCAGCATTTT. Filled out from reference TRBV7-2 and TRBJ1-5, the complete variable domain reads GAGVSQSPSNKVTEKGKDVELRCDPISGHTALYWYRQSLGQGLEFLIYFQGNSAPDKSGLPSDRFSAERTGGSVSTLTIQRTQQEDSAVYLCASSLPNDRGKQPQHFGDGTRLSIL.

The genes are TRBV10-3 and TRBJ2-7; D is undetermined. Germline assignment: CDR1 ENHRY and CDR2 SYGVKD. The CDR3 spans 12 residues. V lost 6 bases and J lost 5, with 11 bases in between. The CDR3 nucleotides are TGTGCCATCAGGTCCGACGGAAACGAGCAGTACTTC. This gives the protein CAIRSDGNEQYF.

The chain is built from TRBV30 and TRBJ1-5, with D possibly TRBD1 on 5 matching bases. Germline V gene lookup returns CDR1 GTSNPN and CDR2 SVGIG (reference sequence). The CDR3 covers 15 residues. V was trimmed by 1 base and J by 5 bases, leaving 15 bases between them. The CDR3 DNA sequence: TGTGCCTGGAGTGGTATAGGGGTATCACATCAGCCCCAGCATTTT. Its translation is CAWSGIGVSHQPQHF. Full variable domain (remainder filled in from reference TRBV30 and TRBJ1-5): SQTIHQWPATLVQPVGSPLSLECTVEGTSNPNLYWYRQAAGRGLQLLFYSVGIGQISSEVPQNLSASRPQDRQFILSSKKLLLSDSGFYLCAWSGIGVSHQPQHFGDGTRLSIL.

The rearrangement uses TRBV11-3 and TRBJ2-2; 10 nucleotides agree with TRBD1. The CDR3 covers 17 residues. Germline CDR1 reads SGHNT; CDR2 reads YENEEA. The J segment lost 2 bases and the V segment lost 5 bases, leaving 8 bases of the junction unmatched. The CDR3 DNA follows: TGTGCCAGCAGCACCCGGACAGGGGGGCCAAACACCGGGGAGCTGTTTTTT. Amino acid sequence: CASSTRTGGPNTGELFF.

This clone was detected a few times. The rearrangement uses TRBV29-1 and TRBJ2-3; 8 bases map to TRBD1. The germline V gene has CDR1 SQVTM and CDR2 ANQGSEA. The V and J ends lost 1 base and 6 bases, in that order; junction bases with no gene match: 3. The CDR3 is made up of 13 amino acids. CDR3 nucleotide sequence: TGCAGCGTTGAAGCGGACAGGGCGGATACGCAGTATTTT. Residues: CSVEADRADTQYF.

This chain uses TRBV7-2 with TRBJ2-5, with TRBD2 identical over 9 bases. The CDR3 has 16 amino acids. Germline CDR1 is SGHTA and CDR2 is FQGNSA. With V trimmed by 1 base and J by 2 bases, 5 bases remained unmatched. The CDR3 loop is CASSLVGGGVQETQYF. In DNA, the CDR3 is TGTGCCAGCAGCTTAGTCGGCGGGGGGGTACAAGAGACCCAGTACTTC.

V gene TRBV6-6 combines with J gene TRBJ2-1; 8 positions match TRBD1. The CDR3 sequence is 15 residues long. V was pared by 5 bases and J by 6 bases, with 9 bases of the junction left unmatched. Germline CDR1 MNHNY, CDR2 SVGAGI (reference sequence). CDR3 in DNA: TGTGCCAGCAGTACCCCAGGGGGCCTTATCAATGAGCAGTTCTTC. Its translation is CASSTPGGLINEQFF.

CDR3 in DNA: TGTGCCTCGACCCCACGGGGGGTACTGAGCTCCTACAATGAGCAGTTCTTC. Amino acid sequence: CASTPRGVLSSYNEQFF. The V call is TRBV30, the J call TRBJ2-1; 7 nucleotides align to TRBD2. V trimming: 7 bases; J trimming: 0 bases; junction bases outside the gene matches: 15. Germline CDR1 GTSNPN, CDR2 SVGIG (reference sequence). The CDR3 has 17 amino acids.